This is a list of T cell receptor beta chains from one sample in a study of cytomegalovirus exposure and HLA in healthy donors. Sequenced by immunoSEQ multiplex PCR; TCRdb stores in-frame clones only, minus some. The sample yields under 150,000 clones, 70% to 85% seen once. The sequencing input was PBMCs. The receptors were sampled from a woman younger than 30 in good health and CMV-seronegative. The CDR3 runs from the conserved cysteine through the conserved F or W. Fields, in order: J gene, clone size, V gene, D gene, CDR3 DNA, CDR3 protein. The D gene is left open where the match is weak. Some rows have no size entry. The others give once, few or many, or a class for an expanded clone.

j_gene: TRBJ2-7
abundance: .
v_gene: TRBV19
d_gene: .
CDR3nt: TGTGCCAGTAGTATTGAGGCAGGGGACCCCTACGAGCAGTACTTC
CDR3aa: CASSIEAGDPYEQYF

j_gene: TRBJ1-3
abundance: .
v_gene: TRBV6-1
d_gene: .
CDR3nt: TGTGCCAGCAGTGAAGTAAGAAACACCATATATTTT
CDR3aa: CASSEVRNTIYF

j_gene: TRBJ2-4
abundance: .
v_gene: TRBV21-1
d_gene: .
CDR3nt: TGTGCCAGCAGCCCTTCAAAGGCTCTTTCGGAAAGGGGTGCAGCCAAAAACATTCAGTACTTC
CDR3aa: CASSPSKALSERGAAKNIQYF

j_gene: TRBJ2-5
abundance: once
v_gene: TRBV18
d_gene: .
CDR3nt: TGTGCCAGCTCACCAGGACAAAGTCGAGAGACCCAGTACTTC
CDR3aa: CASSPGQSRETQYF

j_gene: TRBJ2-3
abundance: .
v_gene: TRBV4-3
d_gene: .
CDR3nt: TGCGCCAGCAGCCAAGGACTCCGCAGATACTTT
CDR3aa: CASSQGLRRYF

j_gene: TRBJ1-1
abundance: .
v_gene: TRBV4-3
d_gene: .
CDR3nt: TGCGCCAGCAGATTACAGGGGAACACTGAAGCTTTCTTT
CDR3aa: CASRLQGNTEAFF

j_gene: TRBJ2-7
abundance: .
v_gene: TRBV19
d_gene: .
CDR3nt: TGTGCCAGTAACGCTCGCGGGCGGACCTACGAGCAGTACTTC
CDR3aa: CASNARGRTYEQYF

j_gene: TRBJ2-6
abundance: .
v_gene: TRBV11-2
d_gene: TRBD1
CDR3nt: TGTGCCAGCAGCCCTGGACAGGCGTTTTTCTCTGGGGCCAACGTCCTGACTTTC
CDR3aa: CASSPGQAFFSGANVLTF

j_gene: TRBJ2-3
abundance: .
v_gene: TRBV9
d_gene: .
CDR3nt: TGTGCCAGCAGCGTAGCTGCGGGGGCCGCAGATACGCAGTATTTT
CDR3aa: CASSVAAGAADTQYF

j_gene: TRBJ1-2
abundance: .
v_gene: TRBV28
d_gene: .
CDR3nt: TGTGCCAGCAGTCGTACAGGGTTCTATGGCTACACCTTC
CDR3aa: CASSRTGFYGYTF

j_gene: TRBJ2-1
abundance: .
v_gene: TRBV10-3
d_gene: TRBD1
CDR3nt: TGTGCCATCAGTGGCGGGACAGGGTGGGATGAGCAGTTCTTC
CDR3aa: CAISGGTGWDEQFF

j_gene: TRBJ2-7
abundance: .
v_gene: TRBV29-1
d_gene: .
CDR3nt: TGCAGCGTTGATGACTCGTACGAGCAGTACTTC
CDR3aa: CSVDDSYEQYF

j_gene: TRBJ2-1
abundance: .
v_gene: TRBV18
d_gene: TRBD2
CDR3nt: TGTGCCAGCGGGACTAGCGGGGGCATGAGTGAGCAGTTCTTC
CDR3aa: CASGTSGGMSEQFF

j_gene: TRBJ1-1
abundance: .
v_gene: TRBV19
d_gene: .
CDR3nt: TGTGCCAGTAGTGCAGCTGACTTCTTGAACACTGAAGCTTTCTTT
CDR3aa: CASSAADFLNTEAFF

j_gene: TRBJ2-3
abundance: .
v_gene: TRBV7-6
d_gene: .
CDR3nt: TGTGCCAGCAGCTTGTATCCCCCTCCGCAGGGCACAGATACGCAGTATTTT
CDR3aa: CASSLYPPPQGTDTQYF

j_gene: TRBJ1-6
abundance: once
v_gene: TRBV4-2
d_gene: TRBD1
CDR3nt: TGTGCCAGCAGCCCTGGGACAGGGCAAAATAATTCACCCCTCCACTTT
CDR3aa: CASSPGTGQNNSPLHF

j_gene: TRBJ2-2
abundance: .
v_gene: TRBV5-1
d_gene: .
CDR3nt: TGCGCCAGCAACGCGGACAGTAAGGACACCGGGGAGCTGTTTTTT
CDR3aa: CASNADSKDTGELFF

j_gene: TRBJ1-2
abundance: .
v_gene: TRBV5-5
d_gene: .
CDR3nt: TGTGCCAGCAGCTTGGGGAGTGGCTACACCTTC
CDR3aa: CASSLGSGYTF

j_gene: TRBJ2-5
abundance: few
v_gene: TRBV5-4
d_gene: .
CDR3nt: TGTGCCAGCAGCTTGTTCGGGGGGTACAGGGAGGACGAGACCCAGTACTTC
CDR3aa: CASSLFGGYREDETQYF

j_gene: TRBJ1-5
abundance: .
v_gene: TRBV7-2
d_gene: TRBD1
CDR3nt: TGTGCCAGCAGCTTATATTTAGGACAGGGGGACCAGCCCCAGCATTTT
CDR3aa: CASSLYLGQGDQPQHF

j_gene: TRBJ1-5
abundance: .
v_gene: TRBV27
d_gene: TRBD1
CDR3nt: TGTGCCAGCAGTCCCCCCAGACAGGGTGGGGGGCCCCAGCATTTT
CDR3aa: CASSPPRQGGGPQHF

j_gene: TRBJ2-3
abundance: few
v_gene: TRBV6-5
d_gene: TRBD1
CDR3nt: TGTGCCAGCAGTGACAGGGTAGATACGCAGTATTTT
CDR3aa: CASSDRVDTQYF

j_gene: TRBJ2-5
abundance: few
v_gene: TRBV6-5
d_gene: TRBD2
CDR3nt: TGTGCCAGCAGTTCGTGGCGGGGGGTCCAAGAGACCCAGTACTTC
CDR3aa: CASSSWRGVQETQYF

j_gene: TRBJ1-5
abundance: .
v_gene: TRBV21-1
d_gene: .
CDR3nt: TGTGCCAGCAGCAACCGACAGTGGGACAATCAGCCCCAGCATTTT
CDR3aa: CASSNRQWDNQPQHF

j_gene: TRBJ1-1
abundance: .
v_gene: TRBV10-1
d_gene: .
CDR3nt: TGCGCCAGCAGATCCAGGTCGAACACTGAAGCTTTCTTT
CDR3aa: CASRSRSNTEAFF

j_gene: TRBJ2-3
abundance: .
v_gene: TRBV5-1
d_gene: .
CDR3nt: TGCGCCAGCAGCCGGCGGAGGGCGGAGGCCACAGATACGCAGTATTTT
CDR3aa: CASSRRRAEATDTQYF

j_gene: TRBJ1-1
abundance: .
v_gene: TRBV7-9
d_gene: .
CDR3nt: TGTGCCAGCAGCCGTGGCTCCGGGACTGAAGCTTTCTTT
CDR3aa: CASSRGSGTEAFF

j_gene: TRBJ1-6
abundance: .
v_gene: TRBV5-8
d_gene: .
CDR3nt: TGTGCCAGCAGCTTGGAAAAGGGACAACATAATTCACCCCTCCACTTT
CDR3aa: CASSLEKGQHNSPLHF

j_gene: TRBJ2-1
abundance: .
v_gene: TRBV19
d_gene: TRBD2
CDR3nt: TGTGCCAGTTCCGGGCGTGCGGGGGGAGGCAATGAGCAGTTCTTC
CDR3aa: CASSGRAGGGNEQFF

j_gene: TRBJ2-4
abundance: .
v_gene: TRBV6-5
d_gene: .
CDR3nt: TGTGCCAGCAGTCAAACTCTAGCCAAAAACATTCAGTACTTC
CDR3aa: CASSQTLAKNIQYF

j_gene: TRBJ2-5
abundance: .
v_gene: TRBV2
d_gene: .
CDR3nt: TGTGCCAGCAGTGACTGGGGTAGCGGAGAGACCCAGTACTTC
CDR3aa: CASSDWGSGETQYF

j_gene: TRBJ2-2
abundance: .
v_gene: TRBV7-2
d_gene: .
CDR3nt: TGTGCCAGCAGCCCCCGCAGGGTCAGGAACACCGGGGAGCTGTTTTTT
CDR3aa: CASSPRRVRNTGELFF

j_gene: TRBJ1-2
abundance: .
v_gene: TRBV19
d_gene: .
CDR3nt: TGTGCCAGTAGCTCCAGGGTCGGCTATGGCTACACCTTC
CDR3aa: CASSSRVGYGYTF

j_gene: TRBJ2-5
abundance: .
v_gene: TRBV28
d_gene: .
CDR3nt: TGTGCCAGCAGTTTCATCGGGCAGGCGGGACAAGAGACCCAGTACTTC
CDR3aa: CASSFIGQAGQETQYF

j_gene: TRBJ1-5
abundance: once
v_gene: TRBV2
d_gene: .
CDR3nt: TGTGCCAGCAAGGGGGGGACAACGTTACAGCCCCAGCATTTT
CDR3aa: CASKGGTTLQPQHF

j_gene: TRBJ2-5
abundance: .
v_gene: TRBV7-2
d_gene: .
CDR3nt: TGTGCCAGCAGCCACTCCCAGGGAAGAGAGACCCAGTACTTC
CDR3aa: CASSHSQGRETQYF

j_gene: TRBJ2-2
abundance: once
v_gene: TRBV14
d_gene: TRBD2
CDR3nt: TGTGCCAGCAGCCAAGATTTTCTGGGGGGGGCCGGGGAGCTGTTTTTT
CDR3aa: CASSQDFLGGAGELFF

j_gene: TRBJ2-7
abundance: .
v_gene: TRBV27
d_gene: TRBD2
CDR3nt: TGTGCCGAGCGGCGGGAGAGTACCTACGAGCAGTACTTC
CDR3aa: CAERRESTYEQYF

j_gene: TRBJ2-7
abundance: .
v_gene: TRBV7-9
d_gene: .
CDR3nt: TGTGCCAGCAGCCCCCCCACGATACACTACGAGCAGTACTTC
CDR3aa: CASSPPTIHYEQYF

j_gene: TRBJ2-2
abundance: few
v_gene: TRBV6-5
d_gene: .
CDR3nt: TGTGCCAGCAGCTTCGAGGGGGAGCTGTTTTTT
CDR3aa: CASSFEGELFF

j_gene: TRBJ1-4
abundance: once
v_gene: TRBV7-2
d_gene: TRBD1
CDR3nt: TGTGCCAGCGGACAACAGGGGGGTTATTTTAGGACTAATGAAAAACTGTTTTTT
CDR3aa: CASGQQGGYFRTNEKLFF

j_gene: TRBJ2-3
abundance: .
v_gene: TRBV6-1
d_gene: TRBD1
CDR3nt: TGTGCCAGCAGGTCGACAGGGGGCCCCACAGATACGCAGTATTTT
CDR3aa: CASRSTGGPTDTQYF

j_gene: TRBJ1-1
abundance: .
v_gene: TRBV6-5
d_gene: TRBD1
CDR3nt: TGTGCCAGCAGTTCCAGGGGGATTGAAGCTTTCTTT
CDR3aa: CASSSRGIEAFF

j_gene: TRBJ1-1
abundance: .
v_gene: TRBV7-8
d_gene: TRBD1
CDR3nt: TGTGCCAGCAGCTTCGGGACAGGGGCGTTGAACACTGAAGCTTTCTTT
CDR3aa: CASSFGTGALNTEAFF

j_gene: TRBJ1-1
abundance: .
v_gene: TRBV19
d_gene: .
CDR3nt: TGTGCCAGTAGTATGGAGACCACCGCGGGGCGAGCTTTCTTT
CDR3aa: CASSMETTAGRAFF

j_gene: TRBJ1-1
abundance: .
v_gene: TRBV7-9
d_gene: .
CDR3nt: TGTGCCAGCAGCCCACCGCCCCATGGAAGGGGCACTGAAGCTTTCTTT
CDR3aa: CASSPPPHGRGTEAFF

j_gene: TRBJ2-2
abundance: .
v_gene: TRBV19
d_gene: TRBD2
CDR3nt: TGTGCCAGTAGTATCGCGACTAGCGGGAGAATGAACACCGGGGAGCTGTTTTTT
CDR3aa: CASSIATSGRMNTGELFF

j_gene: TRBJ2-1
abundance: .
v_gene: TRBV6-1
d_gene: TRBD2
CDR3nt: TGTGCCAGCAGTGGGGAGGGGTATCGGGAGGTTAATGAGCAGTTCTTC
CDR3aa: CASSGEGYREVNEQFF

j_gene: TRBJ2-3
abundance: .
v_gene: TRBV29-1
d_gene: TRBD2
CDR3nt: TGCAGCGTTGAGGGGGGCCTTAGGACTAGCGGGAGGGGGTCGATCACAGATACGCAGTATTTT
CDR3aa: CSVEGGLRTSGRGSITDTQYF

j_gene: TRBJ1-4
abundance: .
v_gene: TRBV4-3
d_gene: .
CDR3nt: TGCGCCAGCAGCCCGAGGGGGGGCGGTGAAAAACTGTTTTTT
CDR3aa: CASSPRGGGEKLFF

j_gene: TRBJ1-2
abundance: .
v_gene: TRBV6-6
d_gene: .
CDR3nt: TGTGCCAGCAGTCCAACAGGAACCTATGGCTACACCTTC
CDR3aa: CASSPTGTYGYTF

j_gene: TRBJ1-4
abundance: .
v_gene: TRBV6-6
d_gene: TRBD1
CDR3nt: TGTGCCAGCAGTTACTCGACCCAGACAGGGACTGGACTGTTTTTT
CDR3aa: CASSYSTQTGTGLFF

j_gene: TRBJ2-2
abundance: once
v_gene: TRBV19
d_gene: .
CDR3nt: TGTGCCAGAGGAACGGAGCCCGGGGAGCTGTTTTTT
CDR3aa: CARGTEPGELFF

j_gene: TRBJ1-5
abundance: few
v_gene: TRBV28
d_gene: .
CDR3nt: TGTGCCAGCAAAGAGGCAAAAGGCAATCAGCCCCAGCATTTT
CDR3aa: CASKEAKGNQPQHF

j_gene: TRBJ2-3
abundance: .
v_gene: TRBV28
d_gene: .
CDR3nt: TGTGCCAGCAGTTCCTCTCCGTTCAGGGACACAGAAAGCACAGATACGCAGTATTTT
CDR3aa: CASSSSPFRDTESTDTQYF